The 27 T cell receptor beta chains below all came from one sample that was sequenced in a study of Ad26.COV2.S vaccination and SARS-CoV-2 variants (dated by TCRdb to 2020 to 2023). The protocol used for the library was the immunoSEQ multiplex PCR assay. TCRdb took over this immuneACCESS table, retaining in-frame rearrangements with V and J assigned. Such tables are incomplete; in checked studies, under half of the missing clones stem from an unresolved V gene, and the remainder is unexplained. The sample table lists just over 350,000 clones, just over 90% of them with a count of one. The ten most abundant clones make up under 4% of the sample. Sample time point, as interpreted from the label and publication: individuals recovered from natural SARS-CoV-2 infection. The specimen was peripheral blood, collected after recovery from COVID-19. These receptors were collected from a human donor who had recovered from COVID-19.

The chain links TRBV6-1 to TRBJ1-2; D gene ambiguous. This CDR3 region has 13 residues. Looked up from germline, CDR1 is MNHNS and CDR2 is SASEGT. Trimming shortened V by 2 bases and J by 3 bases, and 7 bases separated the two germline ends. CDR3 in amino acids: CASSESQDYGYTF. The CDR3 region has the DNA TGTGCCAGCAGTGAAAGTCAAGACTATGGCTACACCTTC.

J is TRBJ1-2 and V is TRBV4-1; the D is unclear. V shed 7 bases and J shed 2 bases, with 11 bases lying between them. In germline, CDR1 is MGHRA, CDR2 YSYEKL. The CDR3 is 13 amino acids. CDR3 nucleotide sequence: TGCGCCAGCACCCGCGACCGAAACTATGGCTACACCTTC. Translating gives CASTRDRNYGYTF.

This clone has just one count. CDR3 protein: CASSLVAGALAYYNEQFF. The CDR3 DNA is TGTGCCAGCAGTCTCGTGGCGGGGGCGTTAGCCTATTACAATGAGCAGTTCTTC. The V gene is TRBV5-6, the J gene TRBJ2-1, with D perhaps matching TRBD2 (7 bases). The CDR3 consists of 18 residues. V was pared by 5 bases and J by 4 bases, with 25 bases between. Per germline, CDR1 SGHDT and CDR2 YYEEEE.

The rearrangement links TRBV28 to TRBJ1-6, with D possibly being TRBD1 (6 bases). This CDR3 region has 14 residues. Trimming cost V 4 bases and J 7 bases, with 11 bases left between them. Germline V gene lookup returns CDR1 MDHEN and CDR2 SYDVKM. The CDR3 loop reads CASSWTAGNSPLHF. For the CDR3, the DNA is TGTGCCAGCAGTTGGACAGCCGGCAATTCACCCCTCCACTTT. The entire variable domain, with the rest obtained from reference TRBV28 and TRBJ1-6, is as follows: DVKVTQSSRYLVKRTGEKVFLECVQDMDHENMFWYRQDPGLGLRLIYFSYDVKMKEKGDIPEGYSVSREKKERFSLILESASTNQTSMYLCASSWTAGNSPLHFGNGTRLTVT.

In DNA form, the CDR3 reads TGTGCCAGCAGTGAAGGGACTAGCGGGCCTCCCAGGGAGACCCAGTACTTC. Translation: CASSEGTSGPPRETQYF. This chain joins TRBV2 and TRBJ2-5; 11 nucleotides align to TRBD2. The CDR3 is made up of 17 amino acids. Germline V gene data show CDR1 as SNHLY and CDR2 as FYNNEI. After removal of 1 base from V and 5 bases from J, the junction contained 9 bases not matched to a gene. The full variable domain, completed using reference TRBV2 and TRBJ2-5, is EPEVTQTPSHQVTQMGQEVILRCVPISNHLYFYWYRQILGQKVEFLVSFYNNEISEKSEIFDDQFSVERPDGSNFTLKIRSTKLEDSAMYFCASSEGTSGPPRETQYFGPGTRLLVL.

The J gene is TRBJ2-2, the V gene TRBV11-2; maybe TRBD1 (6 bases). V gave up 5 bases and J gave up 0 bases, with 16 bases separating them. Germline V lookup: CDR1 SGHAT, CDR2 FQNNGV. This CDR3 contains 17 residues. CDR3 protein: CASSHRAGQPNTGELFF. CDR3 coding DNA: TGTGCCAGCAGCCACAGGGCGGGTCAGCCGAACACCGGGGAGCTGTTTTTT.

The chain carries TRBV3-1 (or the pseudogene TRBV3-2) and TRBJ1-6; D is unresolved. The CDR3 consists of 12 residues. Trimming left V 0 bases short and J 10 bases short, with 4 bases between. Germline V gene data show CDR1 as LGHDT and CDR2 as YNNKEL (reference sequence). The CDR3 DNA reads as TGTGCCAGCAGCCAAGATACCTCACCCCTCCACTTT. This sequence encodes CASSQDTSPLHF.

Concerning this clone itself: Different DNA sequences within this sample yield the same CDR3. The CDR3 sequence: CAISEDRGVRYGYTF. Written as DNA, the CDR3 is TGTGCCATCAGTGAGGACAGGGGAGTTCGGTATGGCTACACCTTC. This chain links TRBV10-3 with TRBJ1-2, with TRBD1 matching over 8 bases. The CDR3 loop spans 15 amino acids. The germline V gene has CDR1 ENHRY and CDR2 SYGVKD. Unmatched junction bases numbered 7, after V lost 2 bases and J lost 5 bases.

The chain combines TRBV7-9 with TRBJ1-6, with 7 nucleotides matching TRBD1. The CDR3 has 14 residues. Germline V gene lookup returns CDR1 SEHNR and CDR2 FQNEAQ (reference sequence). J lost 8 bases, V lost 6 bases, and 7 bases had no gene match. CDR3 sequence: CASRSQGVDSPLHF. CDR3 DNA: TGTGCCAGCAGGTCTCAGGGGGTTGATTCACCCCTCCACTTT.

This clone was picked up one time. V usage is TRBV4-1 and J usage is TRBJ1-1, with D possibly matching TRBD1 (6 bases). Germline values: CDR1 MGHRA, CDR2 YSYEKL. Trimming removed 4 bases from V and 1 base from J, with 22 bases in between. This CDR3 is 18 amino acids long. CDR3 coding DNA: TGCGCCAGCAGCCCCTTTAAGGGGAACAGGGCGGGGAACACTGAAGCTTTCTTT. Protein product: CASSPFKGNRAGNTEAFF.

This clone appeared a single time. The chain couples TRBV14 to TRBJ2-5; D is possibly TRBD1 or TRBD2 (6 bases each). This CDR3 has 15 amino acids. Deletions cut 4 bases from V and 4 bases from J, with 16 bases between. CDR1 is SGHDN and CDR2 is FVKESK in the germline V gene. CDR3 loop: CASSPSRGLGETQYF. DNA of the CDR3: TGTGCCAGCAGCCCCAGTCGGGGGCTTGGAGAGACCCAGTACTTC.

The chain's CDR3 is CASSQDQQINQPQHF. CDR3 nucleotides: TGTGCCAGCAGCCAAGATCAACAGATAAATCAGCCCCAGCATTTT. The chain employs TRBV3-1 (or the pseudogene TRBV3-2) and TRBJ1-5; D uncertain. CDR1 is LGHDT, CDR2 YNNKEL, per germline (reference sequence). CDR3 size: 15 residues. Between the trimmed V and J ends, which lost 0 bases and 4 bases, there was a span of 10 bases.

J is TRBJ1-2 and V is TRBV5-4; no definite D call. Germline CDR1 and CDR2: SGHNT and YYREEE (reference sequence). Trimming pared 0 bases from V and 6 bases from J, leaving 27 bases between. The CDR3 runs 19 residues. CDR3 coding DNA: TGTGCCAGCAGCTTGGAATCCGGACCGCGAAATCGCCCTCTCGATGGCTACACCTTC. Translation gives CASSLESGPRNRPLDGYTF. Drawing the rest from reference TRBV5-4 and TRBJ1-2, the complete variable domain is ETGVTQSPTHLIKTRGQQVTLRCSSQSGHNTVSWYQQALGQGPQFIFQYYREEENGRGNFPPRFSGLQFPNYSSELNVNALELDDSALYLCASSLESGPRNRPLDGYTFGSGTRLTVV.

V and J are TRBV7-9 and TRBJ1-2, with D maybe TRBD1 (6 bases). CDR1 is SEHNR and CDR2 is FQNEAQ in the germline V gene (reference sequence). This CDR3 is built from 12 residues. V was pared by 8 bases and J by 8 bases, with 15 bases between. CDR3 in DNA: TGTGCCAGCTACAGGGAATCGGGGGGCTACACCTTC. Translating it yields CASYRESGGYTF.

This sequence joins TRBV27 and TRBJ2-1; 9 nucleotides line up with TRBD1. The V gene end was trimmed by 6 bases and the J gene end by 8 bases; junction bases not matched to a gene: 20. The CDR3 has 18 residues. Germline CDR1 reads MNHEY; CDR2 reads SMNVEV (reference sequence). The CDR3 bases are TGTGCCAGCAGCCAGTCCCGGGACAGGGACCTTCGGGTGCATGAGCAGTTCTTC. Translation gives CASSQSRDRDLRVHEQFF.

The rearrangement links TRBV19 to TRBJ1-1; D is ambiguous. The V gene's germline CDR1 is LNHDA and CDR2 SQIVND (reference sequence). Trimming shortened V by 5 bases and J by 3 bases, and 19 bases separated the two germline ends. The CDR3 spans 16 residues. The CDR3 spells CASSVRRESADTEAFF. The CDR3 DNA reads as TGTGCCAGTAGTGTACGGCGGGAGTCTGCGGACACTGAAGCTTTCTTT.

This clone was counted once. This chain connects TRBV6-5 to TRBJ2-7; D is possibly TRBD1 or TRBD2 (5 bases each). This CDR3 has 14 residues. Trimming stripped 7 bases from V and 6 bases from J, with 19 bases between. Germline CDR1 is MNHEY and CDR2 is SVGAGI. DNA for the CDR3: TGTGCCAGCATCTCCGGGACGGGTCTTTTCGAGCAGTACTTC. Translated, it gives CASISGTGLFEQYF.

V usage is TRBV29-1 and J usage is TRBJ2-3; D remains unclear. Between the trimmed V and J ends, which lost 4 bases and 3 bases, there was a span of 5 bases. CDR1 and CDR2 (germline): SQVTM, ANQGSEA. This CDR3 is 11 amino acids long. The DNA for the CDR3 is TGCAGCGTTGGAACGACAGATACGCAGTATTTT. Protein sequence: CSVGTTDTQYF.

This chain links TRBV20-1 with TRBJ2-5; no definite D call. The CDR3 is 11 residues long. The ends were cut back, 0 bases at V and 5 bases at J, with 4 bases in the middle. The germline CDR1 and CDR2 sequences are DFQATT and SNEGSKA (reference sequence). DNA of the CDR3: TGCAGTGCTAGAGATGGTGAGACCCAGTACTTC. Its protein product is CSARDGETQYF.

The V call is TRBV10-2, the J call TRBJ2-3; TRBD1 aligns across 7 bases. V dropped 1 base and J dropped 0; count of bases not matched to a gene: 4. CDR3 length: 16 amino acids. Per germline, CDR1 WSHSY and CDR2 SAAADI. The CDR3, as DNA: TGCGCCAGCAGTGAGTGGGGACAGTCTAGCACAGATACGCAGTATTTT. Its protein is CASSEWGQSSTDTQYF.

This clone appeared once. The chain joins TRBV7-9 to TRBJ1-1; TRBD1 matches at 9 bases. V lost 5 bases and J lost 5; bases outside the gene matches: 6. The CDR3 spans 14 residues. CDR1 and CDR2 (germline): SEHNR, FQNEAQ (reference sequence). This CDR3 is CASSLGTGRTEAFF. DNA for the CDR3: TGTGCCAGCAGCCTCGGGACAGGGAGGACTGAAGCTTTCTTT.

This sequence joins TRBV10-2 and TRBJ1-1; maybe TRBD1 (5 bases). Germline assignment: CDR1 WSHSY and CDR2 SAAADI. This CDR3 region has 16 residues. Trimming took off 2 bases at V and 4 bases at J, with 17 bases between the two ends. As DNA, the CDR3 is TGCGCCAGCAGTGAGGGTCAGGCAGGGAAGAGCACTGAAGCTTTCTTT. Residues: CASSEGQAGKSTEAFF.

This clone was found once. This chain uses TRBV21-1 with TRBJ1-4; the table assigns TRBD1, which was not confirmed against the DNA. TRBV21-1 is recorded as a pseudogene. The CDR3 contains 13 residues. CDR3 protein: CATGTGTNEKLFF. CDR3 sequence (DNA): TGTGCCACCGGGACAGGAACTAATGAAAAACTGTTTTTT.

The chain carries TRBV6-5 and TRBJ2-7; no definite D call. Trimming took off 8 bases at V and 4 bases at J, with 9 bases between the two ends. Germline V gene data show CDR1 as MNHEY and CDR2 as SVGAGI. The CDR3 sequence is 11 residues long. The CDR3 sequence is CASQLGYEQYF. The DNA of the CDR3 is TGTGCCAGCCAATTGGGGTACGAGCAGTACTTC.

This chain connects TRBV2 to TRBJ1-5; D is unclear. In germline, CDR1 is SNHLY, CDR2 FYNNEI. The CDR3 contains 16 residues. V lost 5 bases and J 3 bases, leaving 17 bases between the germline ends. CDR3 coding DNA: TGTGCCAGCAGTCGCCGAGGAGGGAAGAACAATCAGCCCCAGCATTTT. This codes for CASSRRGGKNNQPQHF. The variable domain in full, with the rest retrieved from reference TRBV2 and TRBJ1-5, is EPEVTQTPSHQVTQMGQEVILRCVPISNHLYFYWYRQILGQKVEFLVSFYNNEISEKSEIFDDQFSVERPDGSNFTLKIRSTKLEDSAMYFCASSRRGGKNNQPQHFGDGTRLSIL.

The chain couples TRBV12-5 to TRBJ2-7; D could derive from TRBD1 or TRBD2 (5 bases each). In germline, CDR1 is LGHNT, CDR2 FRNRAP. Trimming shortened V by 0 bases and J by 3 bases, and 18 bases separated the two germline ends. The CDR3 sequence is 17 residues long. The chain's CDR3 is CASGLVNFGGSFYEQYF. CDR3 nucleotide sequence: TGTGCTAGTGGTTTGGTAAACTTTGGGGGTTCCTTCTACGAGCAGTACTTC.

CDR3 sequence: CASSLDRDHEQYF. CDR3 DNA: TGTGCCAGCAGCTTAGACAGGGACCACGAGCAGTACTTC. This chain joins TRBV7-2 and TRBJ2-7; possibly TRBD1 for D (6 bases). Germline CDR1 SGHTA, CDR2 FQGNSA. The CDR3 totals 13 residues. The V gene lost 1 base and the J gene lost 5 bases, with 9 bases spanning the gap.